This TCR beta chain was obtained from a study of T cells after yellow fever vaccination (dated by TCRdb to the late 2010s). With respect to the entire study: The SMART-Seq v4 Ultra Low Input RNA kit was used to prepare libraries from fractions with low cell numbers. To follow T-cell clones before and after both primary and booster YFV17D yellow fever vaccination, bulk TCR alpha and beta repertoires underwent longitudinal sequencing. Two healthy male donors, one aged 18 to 30 and one aged 30 to 40 years, made up the cohort. Bulk PBMC replicates and cell subsets were isolated from blood drawn at multiple timepoints before and after both primary and secondary immunization.

The treatment or condition label, read with the paper, signifies: live attenuated yellow fever vaccine strain. At every blood-draw timepoint, two biological replicates of bulk PBMCs were collected. A standard Ficoll-Paque protocol was used to isolate PBMCs from peripheral blood. TriZol was used to extract RNA from bulk PBMCs, from CD4 and CD8 fractions, and from dextramer-positive and dextramer-negative fractions. This clonotype was detected ten times or more. Its antigen specificity is not known. Per-base quality was not reported, and no clone a single base away is much larger than it. The reads were generated on an Illumina NovaSeq 6000. TCR cDNA was synthesized by 5'RACE template switching, through which a universal primer site and unique molecular identifiers were introduced. cDNA synthesis was primed from both the TCR alpha and TCR beta constant segments. Libraries were amplified in two PCR steps, with sample barcodes and sequencing adapters added in the second step. Sequencing of libraries was performed on Illumina HiSeq 2500 (2x100 bp) or NovaSeq (2x150 bp). The authors' pipeline ran thus. Reads were demultiplexed and collapsed into UMI consensus sequences with MIGEC, and V(D)J alignment was performed with MiXCR. Vaccine-responding clonotypes were defined with edgeR using replicate PBMC samples, requiring FDR below 0.01 and a log2 fold change above 5 up to day 15. Bulk clonotypes were assigned CD4 or CD8 identity according to which sequenced CD4 or CD8 repertoire held them at higher abundance. TCRdb reprocessing: public reads trimmed at Q25 with fastp, clones called with MiXCR, in-frame beta chains kept. Records with the same CDR3 protein are collapsed into one entry carrying the most frequent genes and DNA. Clone size and V and J calls follow TCRdb, not the original study. This sample is represented by around 300,000 distinct CDR3 sequences; over 3.5% of them were singletons. Of the sample, approximately 19% is held by the ten largest clones.

The germline V gene provides CDR1 MNHEY and CDR2 SVGAGI. The CDR3 runs 14 residues from the cysteine to the phenylalanine. Of the read, only the CDR3 DNA is kept; its 42 bases are in frame from base 1. Between the V and J ends, shortened by 5 bases and 2 bases respectively, the junction contains 13 bases. Paper-wide results and their limitations: Computational filtering was needed because FACS-sorted repertoires could contain abundant contaminating clonotypes from the bulk population. A small share of clonotypes was detected in both CD4 and CD8 compartments, with the overlap likely arising from convergent recombination. Most clones expanded after primary vaccination were re-detected after the booster (approximately 96% of CD4 and approximately 85% of CD8), suggesting broad memory maintenance. Only two donors were included in the study, so the extent to which the findings can be generalized is limited. The secondary T-cell response was found to be weaker but faster than the primary response, with a peak reached on day 5 rather than on day 15.

This chain is built from TRBV6-5 and TRBJ2-7; a tentative D call is TRBD1 (7 bases match). The clonotype originates from a man aged 18-30 years who received the YFV17D yellow fever vaccine. Here the sequenced sample was PBMCs, taken 15 days after the yellow fever booster vaccination. CDR3 region: CASSTGGTAYEQYF. In nucleotides, the sequence is TGTGCCAGCAGTACAGGCGGGACAGCCTACGAGCAGTACTTC.